This TCR beta chain derives from a study of shared clonotypes between healthy human individuals. Notes on the study in general: Although depth was large, rarefaction showed that sequencing of the sorted subsets was incomplete.

The repertoire was sequenced with immunoSEQ multiplex PCR; TCRdb's copy has only in-frame clones and lacks some. The sample records 2 million to 2.5 million clones, almost 96% being singletons. This clone was recorded only once. Its antigen is currently unknown. The V segment lost 4 bases and the J segment 4 bases; nucleotides outside the gene matches: 10. The CDR3 totals 15 residues. CDR1 is SGHRS, CDR2 YFSETQ, per germline. V and J are TRBV5-1 and TRBJ1-2; 7 bases agree with TRBD1. Sequencing input: naive CD4+ T cells sorted from blood. Subset of the sample: CD45RA+ positively selected. The receptor's source is a man between 18 and 35 years old in good health. The CDR3 is CASSLGQVGSYGYTF. The CDR3 nucleotides are TGCGCCAGCAGCCTCGGACAGGTAGGATCCTATGGCTACACCTTC.